Below, one TCR beta chain is given with its context. Its target is unknown. Investigators treated the graft tissue so that it released intraepithelial and lamina propria lymphocytes. These data are taken from a study of graft-versus-host responses after intestinal transplantation. In the study overall: Recipients obtained multivisceral, liver-intestinal, or isolated intestinal transplants. The whole recipient group had anti-thymocyte globulin induction followed by tacrolimus and steroids for around 3 years. Whole-study results and caveats: Marrow from the recipient contained GvH clones, some of which had appeared first in ileum or blood. Within the allografts of patients who had graft-donor T cell macrochimerism, graft-versus-host to host-versus-graft clonal ratios were high.

This table comes from immunoSEQ multiplex PCR, and its TCRdb copy is limited to in-frame clones, with some not included. The data show 5,000 to 7,500 clones, 80% to 90% seen once. The source of this sequence is a human patient who received an intestinal transplant, so some T cells may come from the graft donor. Source: ileum tissue, taken roughly 300 days after intestinal transplant.

CDR3 amino acids: CASSETGSRNSPLHF. CDR3 DNA sequence: TGTGCCAGCAGTGAGACAGGGTCGAGAAATTCACCCCTCCACTTT. This rearrangement joins TRBV6-1 to TRBJ1-6; 7 bases line up with TRBD1. The CDR3 spans 15 residues. Germline lookup yields CDR1 MNHNS and CDR2 SASEGT. V lost 3 bases and J lost 7; bases outside the gene matches: 6.